This T cell receptor beta chain was found in a study of siplizumab effects on memory and regulatory T cells. Study-level findings and limits: The diversity of naive T cells seemed greater than that of memory cells, and their alloresponse contribution seemed major. Alloreactive sequences whose origin lay in unstimulated CD4+ memory cells were significantly reduced by siplizumab. Few alloreactive clones mapped to unstimulated subsets.

TCRdb's table, derived via immunoSEQ multiplex PCR, lists solely in-frame clones and lacks some. The repertoire holds some 100,000 clones, with under 95% as singletons. The V and J ends lost 1 base and 6 bases, in that order; junction bases with no gene match: 5. The germline gives CDR1 SQVTM, CDR2 ANQGSEA. CDR3 length equals 13 residues. In the case of this clone: Antigen specificity is unknown.

Sequenced: Tregs sorted from blood. This clonotype originated in a human donor in good health. The chain combines TRBV29-1 with TRBJ2-5; 7 bases align to TRBD2. CDR3 sequence reads: CSVEGTRGQTQYF. Here the CDR3 DNA reads TGCAGCGTTGAAGGGACTAGGGGTCAGACCCAGTACTTC.